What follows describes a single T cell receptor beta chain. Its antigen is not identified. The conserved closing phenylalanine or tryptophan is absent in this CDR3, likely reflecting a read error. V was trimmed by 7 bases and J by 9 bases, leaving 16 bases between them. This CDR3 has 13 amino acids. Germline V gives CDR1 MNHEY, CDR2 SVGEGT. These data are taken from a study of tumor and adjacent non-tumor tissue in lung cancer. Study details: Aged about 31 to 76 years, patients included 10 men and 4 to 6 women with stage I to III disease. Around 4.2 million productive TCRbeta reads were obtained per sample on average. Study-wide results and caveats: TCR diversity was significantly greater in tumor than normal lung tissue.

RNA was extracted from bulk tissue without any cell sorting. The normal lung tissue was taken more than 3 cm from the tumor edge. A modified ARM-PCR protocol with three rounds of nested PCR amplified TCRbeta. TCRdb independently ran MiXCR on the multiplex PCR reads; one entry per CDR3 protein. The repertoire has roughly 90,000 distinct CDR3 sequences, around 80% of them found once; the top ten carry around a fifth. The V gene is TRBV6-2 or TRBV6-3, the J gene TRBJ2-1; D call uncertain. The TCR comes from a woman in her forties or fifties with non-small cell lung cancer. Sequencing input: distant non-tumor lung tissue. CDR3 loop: CASTEGLAGEQFS. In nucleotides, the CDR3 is TGTGCCAGCACCGAAGGGTTGGCAGGTGAGCAGTTCTCC.